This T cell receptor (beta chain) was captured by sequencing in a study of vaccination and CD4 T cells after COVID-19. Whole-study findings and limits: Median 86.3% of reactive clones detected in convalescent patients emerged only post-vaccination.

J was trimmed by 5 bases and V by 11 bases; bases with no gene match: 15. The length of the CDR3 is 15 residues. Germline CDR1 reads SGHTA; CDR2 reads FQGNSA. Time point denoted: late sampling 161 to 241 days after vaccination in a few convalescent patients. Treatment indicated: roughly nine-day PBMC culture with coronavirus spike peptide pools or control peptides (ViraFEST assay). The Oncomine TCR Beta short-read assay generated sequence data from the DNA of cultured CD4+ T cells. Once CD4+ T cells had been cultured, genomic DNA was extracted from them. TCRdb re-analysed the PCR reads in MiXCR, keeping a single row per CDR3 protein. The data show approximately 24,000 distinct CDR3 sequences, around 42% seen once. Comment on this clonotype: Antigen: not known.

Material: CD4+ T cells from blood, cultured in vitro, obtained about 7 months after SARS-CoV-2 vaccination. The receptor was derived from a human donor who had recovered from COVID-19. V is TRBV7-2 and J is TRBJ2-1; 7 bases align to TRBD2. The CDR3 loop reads CAQQLPGLRHNEQFF. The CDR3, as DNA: TGTGCCCAGCAGCTGCCGGGACTACGTCACAATGAGCAGTTCTTC.